This T cell receptor (beta chain) was identified during a study of molecular identifiers for immune sequencing clone quantification. Study-wide context: In replicates, RNA from approximately 20,000 or 100,000 naive CD8 cells was divided five ways and four parts were sequenced.

One entry per CDR3 protein results from TCRdb running MiXCR on the PCR reads. The data contain approximately 500,000 distinct CDR3 sequences, approximately 25% of them singletons. The specimen sequenced was naive CD8+ T cells from blood, with Jurkat cell RNA spiked in. As to subset: FACS-sorted CD8+CD4-CCR7+CD45RA+ naive T cells. The TCR originated in a human donor in good health. Some libraries in this study had Jurkat cell RNA spiked in.

The CDR3 nucleotides are TGTGCCAGCAGTTCTCGGGGGAGAAACGAGCAGTACTTC. Translation gives CASSSRGRNEQYF. The genes are TRBV28 and TRBJ2-7, with D tentatively TRBD2 (6 bases). CDR1 is MDHEN and CDR2 is SYDVKM in the germline V gene. This CDR3 is built from 13 residues. V was shortened by 4 bases and J by 5 bases, with 12 bases between the two germline ends.